The 19 T cell receptor beta chains below all came from one sample that was sequenced in a study of post-analysis software for immune sequencing data. Study-wide results and limits: Among four to six TRBV segments more frequent in patients than controls were TRBV5-6, TRBV5-1 and TRBV20-1.

The TCR beta cDNA libraries contained unique molecular identifiers. TCRdb used MiXCR to reprocess the PCR reads, holding one entry per CDR3 protein. The sample lists about 500,000 distinct CDR3 sequences, roughly 45% occurring once. No antigen has been assigned to these receptors. The sample taken for sequencing was blood. Receptors were obtained from a girl aged 10-17 years with multiple sclerosis.

This clonotype appeared a few times. This chain connects TRBV20-1 to TRBJ1-2; 7 nucleotides align to TRBD1. There are 14 residues in the CDR3. The germline CDR1 and CDR2 sequences are DFQATT and SNEGSKA (reference sequence). Trimming took 4 bases from V and 4 from J; bases not matched to a gene: 9. The chain's CDR3 is CSATQGGTIYGYTF. The CDR3 DNA reads as TGCAGTGCTACCCAGGGGGGAACTATCTATGGCTACACCTTC.

This clonotype was observed many times. The V and J genes are TRBV7-9 and TRBJ2-1; possibly TRBD2 for D (6 bases). V was pared by 0 bases and J by 6 bases, with 9 bases between. CDR1 and CDR2 (germline): SEHNR, FQNEAQ (reference sequence). There are 14 residues in the CDR3. The CDR3 region is CASSLAGRGNEQFF. CDR3 sequence (DNA): TGTGCCAGCAGCTTAGCAGGGCGGGGCAATGAGCAGTTCTTC.

The gene calls are TRBV5-1 and TRBJ2-7, with 9 bases matching TRBD2. The CDR3 consists of 17 residues. The V segment lost 3 bases and the J segment 2 bases; nucleotides outside the gene matches: 12. Germline CDR1 reads SGHRS; CDR2 reads YFSETQ. The DNA of the CDR3 is TGCGCCAGCAGCTCCACACGTAGCGGGAGAGCGGCCTACGAGCAGTACTTC. Protein sequence: CASSSTRSGRAAYEQYF.

This chain connects TRBV27 to TRBJ1-2, with D unresolved. The V gene lost 0 bases and the J gene lost 4 bases, with 12 bases spanning the gap. CDR1 and CDR2 from the germline V gene are MNHEY and SMNVEV (reference sequence). CDR3 length equals 15 residues. CDR3 sequence: CASSLSLSGIYGYTF. CDR3 coding DNA: TGTGCCAGCAGTTTATCGCTTTCGGGGATCTATGGCTACACCTTC.

The chain uses TRBV24-1 and TRBJ2-1; 13 nucleotides match TRBD2. The junction had 6 bases not matched to a gene; V was cut back by 4 bases and J by 7 bases. The CDR3 has 16 residues. The V gene's germline CDR1 is KGHDR and CDR2 SFDVKD. The CDR3 is CATSDLRTSGRNEQFF. Written as DNA, the CDR3 is TGTGCCACCAGTGACCTCCGGACTAGCGGGAGAAATGAGCAGTTCTTC.

The table lists this clonotype with a few counts. The chain combines TRBV6-5 with TRBJ2-7; D not certain. The CDR3 loop spans 15 amino acids. The germline V gene encodes CDR1 MNHEY and CDR2 SVGAGI. V lost 0 bases, J lost 0 bases, and 9 bases lay in between. The CDR3 protein is CASSYSAGFSYEQYF. As DNA, the CDR3 is TGTGCCAGCAGTTACTCGGCCGGGTTCTCCTACGAGCAGTACTTC.

The V and J genes are TRBV28 and TRBJ2-7; no reliable D call. CDR1 and CDR2 from the germline V gene are MDHEN and SYDVKM. V lost 1 base and J 2 bases, leaving 12 bases between the germline ends. The CDR3 sequence is 15 residues long. The DNA of the CDR3 is TGTGCCAGCAGTTTATTTGCAGCGCAGCCCTACGAGCAGTACTTC. Residues: CASSLFAAQPYEQYF.

This rearrangement joins TRBV12-3 or TRBV12-4 to TRBJ1-6; D gene unclear. V was trimmed by 6 bases and J by 4 bases, leaving 4 bases between them. The CDR3 totals 12 residues. The CDR3 loop reads CASSPYNSPLHF. DNA for the CDR3: TGTGCCAGCAGCCCTTATAATTCACCCCTCCACTTT.

The chain employs TRBV7-9 and TRBJ1-1; D possibly corresponds to TRBD1 (5 bases). The CDR3 has 13 amino acids. Germline assignment: CDR1 SEHNR and CDR2 FQNEAQ (reference sequence). Trimming removed 3 bases at V and 6 bases at J, with 11 bases between. The CDR3 sequence is CASSFGKQAEAFF. The CDR3 region has the DNA TGTGCCAGCAGCTTCGGGAAACAGGCTGAAGCTTTCTTT.

This clonotype was recorded at least ten times. The chain uses TRBV5-1 and TRBJ2-7; 11 bases fit TRBD1. The CDR3 contains 15 residues. CDR1 SGHRS and CDR2 YFSETQ come from the germline V gene. Trimming at V came to 4 bases and at J to 0 bases, leaving 3 bases not matched to a gene. Here the CDR3 DNA reads TGCGCCAGCAGCGTGGGACAGGGGGGCTCCTACGAGCAGTACTTC. Protein: CASSVGQGGSYEQYF. The full variable domain, rest sourced from reference TRBV5-1 and TRBJ2-7, is KAGVTQTPRYLIKTRGQQVTLSCSPISGHRSVSWYQQTPGQGLQFLFEYFSETQRNKGNFPGRFSGRQFSNSRSEMNVSTLELGDSALYLCASSVGQGGSYEQYFGPGTRLTVT.

V is TRBV7-9 and J is TRBJ2-5; 9 nucleotides line up with TRBD2. CDR1 is SEHNR, CDR2 FQNEAQ, per germline (reference sequence). J gave up 0 bases and V 4 bases, and 3 bases lay outside the gene matches. CDR3 length: 15 amino acids. The DNA of the CDR3 is TGTGCCAGCAGCTCCCTAGCGGGGTACCAAGAGACCCAGTACTTC. Translating it yields CASSSLAGYQETQYF. Full variable domain (outside the CDR3, taken from reference TRBV7-9 and TRBJ2-5): DTGVSQNPRHKITKRGQNVTFRCDPISEHNRLYWYRQTLGQGPEFLTYFQNEAQLEKSRLLSDRFSAERPKGSFSTLEIQRTEQGDSAMYLCASSSLAGYQETQYFGPGTRLLVL.

CDR3 in DNA: TGCAGCCTGGAGAGGCAGGCAGGAGATACGCAGTATTTT. As protein: CSLERQAGDTQYF. The gene calls are TRBV29-1 and TRBJ2-3, with no clear D. This CDR3 region has 13 residues. Per germline, CDR1 SQVTM and CDR2 ANQGSEA. The V end was cut by 8 bases, the J end by 5 bases, with 17 bases between.

The chain links TRBV12-3 or TRBV12-4 to TRBJ2-5; no definite D call. The J call is uncertain, as TRBJ2-7 better fits the DNA end. The CDR3 consists of 13 residues. CDR3 region: CASSFPGPDEQYF. The CDR3 DNA sequence: TGTGCCAGCAGTTTCCCGGGTCCGGACGAGCAGTACTTC.

The chain combines TRBV30 with TRBJ2-7, with D hard to call. CDR3 length: 13 residues. V was cut by 0 bases and J by 3 bases, with 9 bases left in between. Per the germline V gene, CDR1 is GTSNPN and CDR2 is SVGIG (reference sequence). CDR3 protein: CAWSVLPGYEQYF. CDR3 DNA: TGTGCCTGGAGTGTACTCCCGGGCTACGAGCAGTACTTC.

V and J are TRBV29-1 and TRBJ1-2, with unresolved D. V dropped 4 bases and J dropped 4 bases, with 16 bases sitting between them. The CDR3 is 14 amino acids. Germline V gene data show CDR1 as SQVTM and CDR2 as ANQGSEA. CDR3 protein: CSVGDWGSGYGYTF. CDR3 DNA sequence: TGCAGCGTTGGAGATTGGGGTAGTGGCTATGGCTACACCTTC. The variable domain in full, with the rest retrieved from reference TRBV29-1 and TRBJ1-2, is SAVISQKPSRDICQRGTSLTIQCQVDSQVTMMFWYRQQPGQSLTLIATANQGSEATYESGFVIDKFPISRPNLTFSTLTVSNMSPEDSSIYLCSVGDWGSGYGYTFGSGTRLTVV.

Remarks on this clonotype: At one end the junction does not follow the germline gene, possibly because of a read error. This sequence joins TRBV10-3 and TRBJ1-6, with D possibly being TRBD1 (6 bases). The CDR3 extends over 12 amino acids. Germline V gene lookup returns CDR1 ENHRY and CDR2 SYGVKD. CDR3 region: CATTGSDSPLHF. CDR3 coding DNA: TGTGCCACAACAGGGAGCGATTCGCCCCTCCACTTT.

The gene calls are TRBV6-5 and TRBJ2-2; no reliable D call. The CDR3 consists of 13 residues. Germline V lookup: CDR1 MNHEY, CDR2 SVGAGI. The V end was cut by 4 bases, the J end by 5 bases, with 8 bases between. CDR3 DNA sequence: TGTGCCAGCAGTTCCCTGGAGACCGGGGAGCTGTTTTTT. It translates to CASSSLETGELFF.

This clonotype was picked up a small number of times. This chain joins TRBV10-3 and TRBJ1-5, with D possibly being TRBD1 (6 bases). CDR3 length: 15 amino acids. Trimming removed 6 bases from V and 0 bases from J, with 12 bases in between. The germline V gene has CDR1 ENHRY and CDR2 SYGVKD. In nucleotides, the CDR3 is TGTGCCATCAGAGCCGGACAGAATAGCAATCAGCCCCAGCATTTT. This sequence encodes CAIRAGQNSNQPQHF.

This clonotype was found a few times. The chain uses TRBV12-3 or TRBV12-4 and TRBJ2-7, with TRBD1 as a possible D gene (5 bases). Trimming pared 3 bases from V and 4 bases from J, leaving 16 bases between. This CDR3 has 15 residues. The CDR3 DNA follows: TGTGCCAGCAGTTTGGCAGGGAAGTCGAGTTACGAGCAGTACTTC. Protein product: CASSLAGKSSYEQYF.